This TCR beta chain was identified during a study of T cell repertoires in cytomegalovirus infection. About the study: It can be stated that public TCR beta signatures indicated CMV infection as well as a matching HLA type. Whole-study results and caveats: It was HLA-C-restricted CMV-specific TCR beta clonotypes that dominated the response ex vivo.

CDR1 is LNHDA, CDR2 SQIVND, per germline (reference sequence). The CDR3 contains 13 residues. Trimming shortened V by 4 bases and J by 5 bases, and 12 bases separated the two germline ends. In TCRdb, the reads were re-called with MiXCR into one record per CDR3 protein. Among 640,000 or so distinct CDR3 sequences listed, around a third were seen once. This clonotype was seen only a few times. The antigen is undetermined. The source of this sequence is a human donor in good health (CMV status not recorded). Some clones in this sample may be carry-over from other donors' samples. The chain has TRBV19 and TRBJ2-7; D gene ambiguous. Here the sequenced sample was cultured PBMCs, taken from culture after CMV antigen stimulation. CDR3 in DNA: TGTGCCAGTAGTAACGGCGCCCCGGACGAGCAGTACTTC. Translating gives CASSNGAPDEQYF.